This T cell receptor beta chain was captured in a study of T cells in localized non-small cell lung cancer. TCRdb's copy holds only in-frame clones and misses some; the assay was immunoSEQ multiplex PCR. The data contain approximately 3,200 clones, roughly 29% of them singletons. The junction had 3 bases not matched to a gene; V was cut back by 5 bases and J by 9 bases. The CDR3 is made up of 14 amino acids. Germline assignment: CDR1 LNHDA and CDR2 SQIVND (reference sequence). This TCR was sampled from a man aged 35 to 69 with stage III lung adenocarcinoma. V and J are TRBV19 and TRBJ2-1, with 14 positions matching TRBD2. The input for sequencing was lung tumor tissue, taken before any cancer treatment. CDR3 DNA sequence: TGTGCCAGTAGTCCCGGGACTAGCGGGGGTGAGCAGTTCTTC. Translated: CASSPGTSGGEQFF.